This is a list of T cell receptor beta chains from one sample in a study of blood T cell repertoires in COVID-19. Clones were sequenced by immunoSEQ multiplex PCR, and TCRdb holds only the in-frame ones, with some missing. The sample records fewer than 350,000 clones, roughly 90% being singletons. The sequenced sample was peripheral blood. The receptors derive from a woman aged 30 to 39 with COVID-19, enrolled during active disease. Each CDR3 is given with its conserved first and last residue. The order of the fields is D gene, J gene, V gene, clone size, CDR3 DNA, CDR3 protein. A D gene is named only where the DNA matches it firmly. A row's size may be missing; if present it is once, few, many or a size class.

- | TRBJ2-7 | TRBV7-9 | - | TGTGCCAGCACCCTGGCTGGCTACGAGCAGTACTTC | CASTLAGYEQYF
TRBD2 | TRBJ2-2 | TRBV7-2 | - | TGTGCCAGCAGCACACTCTGGCTAGCGGGGGGCCAGGGGACCGGGGAGCTGTTTTTT | CASSTLWLAGGQGTGELFF
TRBD2 | TRBJ2-3 | TRBV5-6 | - | TGTGCCAGCAGCTTTCTGACTAGCGGGAATCGGGATACGCAGTATTTT | CASSFLTSGNRDTQYF
TRBD1 | TRBJ1-5 | TRBV19 | few | TGTGCCAGTAATCAGGGGGCGAAGAATCAGCCCCAGCATTTT | CASNQGAKNQPQHF
TRBD1 | TRBJ1-6 | TRBV7-9 | - | TGTGCCAGCAGCTTAGAGGGACAGGGAAATTCACCCCTCCACTTT | CASSLEGQGNSPLHF
- | TRBJ1-2 | TRBV28 | few | TGTGCCAGCAGTTTCTCCTCCAGCGGGGCCTATGGCTACACCTTC | CASSFSSSGAYGYTF
TRBD2 | TRBJ2-1 | TRBV4-1 | - | TGCGCCAGCAGCGAAGCGGGGGGGCGGTACAATGAGCAGTTCTTC | CASSEAGGRYNEQFF
TRBD1 | TRBJ2-5 | TRBV5-1 | - | TGCGCCAGCAGCAGGGACAGCCAAGAGACCCAGTACTTC | CASSRDSQETQYF
- | TRBJ1-2 | TRBV6-5 | - | TGTGCCAGCAGTAAGGGACTGATTAACTATGGCTACACCTTC | CASSKGLINYGYTF
TRBD1 | TRBJ2-3 | TRBV24-1 | once | TGTGCCACCAGTGATCCGGGTAAGGGGGCGGATACGCAGTATTTT | CATSDPGKGADTQYF